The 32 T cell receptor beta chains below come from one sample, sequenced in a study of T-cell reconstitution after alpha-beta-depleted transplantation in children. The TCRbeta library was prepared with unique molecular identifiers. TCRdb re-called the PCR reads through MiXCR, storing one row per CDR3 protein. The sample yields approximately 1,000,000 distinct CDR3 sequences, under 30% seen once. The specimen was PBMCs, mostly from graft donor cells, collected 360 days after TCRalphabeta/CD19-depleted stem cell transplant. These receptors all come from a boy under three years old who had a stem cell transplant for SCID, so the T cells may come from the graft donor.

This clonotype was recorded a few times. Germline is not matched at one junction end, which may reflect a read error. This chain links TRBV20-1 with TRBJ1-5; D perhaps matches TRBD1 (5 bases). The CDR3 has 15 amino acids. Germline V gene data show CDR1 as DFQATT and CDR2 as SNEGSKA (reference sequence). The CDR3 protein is CSAKGDGHSNQPQHF. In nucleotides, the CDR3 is TGCAGCGCTAAAGGCGACGGACATAGCAATCAGCCCCAGCATTTT.

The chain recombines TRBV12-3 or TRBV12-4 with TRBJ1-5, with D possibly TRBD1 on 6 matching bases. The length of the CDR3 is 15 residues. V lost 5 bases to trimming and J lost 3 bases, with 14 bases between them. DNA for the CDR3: TGTGCCAGCAGTCCCCACCGGACAGACAATCAGCCCCAGCATTTT. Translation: CASSPHRTDNQPQHF.

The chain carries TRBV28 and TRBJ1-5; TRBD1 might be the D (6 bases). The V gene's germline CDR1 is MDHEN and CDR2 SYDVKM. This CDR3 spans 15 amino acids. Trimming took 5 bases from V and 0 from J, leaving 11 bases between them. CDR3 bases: TGTGCCAGCAGTGCCGGGACAACTAGCAATCAGCCCCAGCATTTT. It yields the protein CASSAGTTSNQPQHF.

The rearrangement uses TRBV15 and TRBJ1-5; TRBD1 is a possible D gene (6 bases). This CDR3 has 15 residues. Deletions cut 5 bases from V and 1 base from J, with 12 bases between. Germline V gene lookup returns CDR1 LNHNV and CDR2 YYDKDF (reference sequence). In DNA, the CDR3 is TGTGCCACCAGCGTTCGGACAGCCAGCAATCAGCCCCAGCATTTT. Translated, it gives CATSVRTASNQPQHF. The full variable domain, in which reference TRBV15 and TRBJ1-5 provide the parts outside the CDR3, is DAMVIQNPRYQVTQFGKPVTLSCSQTLNHNVMYWYQQKSSQAPKLLFHYYDKDFNNEADTPDNFQSRRPNTSFCFLDIRSPGLGDTAMYLCATSVRTASNQPQHFGDGTRLSIL.

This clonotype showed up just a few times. The CDR3 sequence is CAISETGEVRTGELFF. CDR3 nucleotides: TGTGCCATCAGTGAGACAGGGGAAGTACGGACCGGGGAGCTGTTTTTT. The J gene is TRBJ2-2, the V gene TRBV10-3, with 7 bases matching TRBD1. The CDR3 length is 16 residues. Trimming at V came to 2 bases and at J to 5 bases, leaving 8 bases not matched to a gene. CDR1 and CDR2 (germline): ENHRY, SYGVKD.

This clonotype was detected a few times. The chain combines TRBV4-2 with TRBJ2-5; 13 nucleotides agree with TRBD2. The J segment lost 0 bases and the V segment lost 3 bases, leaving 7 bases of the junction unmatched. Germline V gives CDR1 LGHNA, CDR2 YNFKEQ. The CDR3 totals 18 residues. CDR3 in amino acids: CASSQETSGGPYQETQYF. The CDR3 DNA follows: TGTGCCAGCAGCCAGGAGACTAGCGGGGGGCCTTACCAAGAGACCCAGTACTTC.

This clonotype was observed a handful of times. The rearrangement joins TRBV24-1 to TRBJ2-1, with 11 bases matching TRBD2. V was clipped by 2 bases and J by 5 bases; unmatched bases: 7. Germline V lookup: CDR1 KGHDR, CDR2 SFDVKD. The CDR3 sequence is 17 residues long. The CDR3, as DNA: TGTGCCACCAGTGATTGGGAGACTAGCGGGGAGAACAATGAGCAGTTCTTC. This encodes CATSDWETSGENNEQFF.

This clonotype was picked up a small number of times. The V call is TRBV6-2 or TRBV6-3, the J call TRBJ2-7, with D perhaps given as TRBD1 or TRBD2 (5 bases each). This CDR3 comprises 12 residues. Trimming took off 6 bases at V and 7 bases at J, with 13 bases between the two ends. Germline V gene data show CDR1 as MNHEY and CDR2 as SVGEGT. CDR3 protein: CASSWDPGEQYF. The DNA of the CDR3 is TGTGCCAGCAGCTGGGACCCAGGGGAGCAGTACTTC.

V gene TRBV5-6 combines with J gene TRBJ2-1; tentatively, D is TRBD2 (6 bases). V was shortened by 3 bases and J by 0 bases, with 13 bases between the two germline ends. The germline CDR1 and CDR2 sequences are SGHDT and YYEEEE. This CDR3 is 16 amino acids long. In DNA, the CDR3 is TGTGCCAGCAGCTACCCGGGGGAGAGCTCCTACAATGAGCAGTTCTTC. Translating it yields CASSYPGESSYNEQFF.

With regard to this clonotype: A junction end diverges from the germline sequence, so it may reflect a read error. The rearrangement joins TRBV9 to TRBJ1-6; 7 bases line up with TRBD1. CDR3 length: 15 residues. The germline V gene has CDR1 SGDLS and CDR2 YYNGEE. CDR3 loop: CACSVGGGVGSPLHF. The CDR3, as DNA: TGTGCCTGCAGCGTAGGAGGGGGCGTGGGTTCACCCCTCCACTTT.

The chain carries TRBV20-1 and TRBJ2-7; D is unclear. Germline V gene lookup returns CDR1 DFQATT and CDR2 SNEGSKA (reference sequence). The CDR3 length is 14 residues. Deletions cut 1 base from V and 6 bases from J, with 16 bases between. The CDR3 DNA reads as TGCAGTGCTAGAGCCCCTGAGTATGCGTCCGAGCAGTACTTC. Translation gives CSARAPEYASEQYF.

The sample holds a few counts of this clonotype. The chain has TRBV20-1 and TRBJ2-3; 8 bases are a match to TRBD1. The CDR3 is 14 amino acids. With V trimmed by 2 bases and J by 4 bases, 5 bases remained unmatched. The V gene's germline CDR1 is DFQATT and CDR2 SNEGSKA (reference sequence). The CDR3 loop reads CSARQGALPDTQYF. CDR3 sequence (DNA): TGCAGTGCTAGACAGGGGGCGCTTCCAGATACGCAGTATTTT.

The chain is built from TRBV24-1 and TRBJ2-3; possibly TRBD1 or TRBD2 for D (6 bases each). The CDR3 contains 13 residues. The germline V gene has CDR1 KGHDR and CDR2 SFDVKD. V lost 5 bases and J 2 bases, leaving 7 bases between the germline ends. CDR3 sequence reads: CATSGGATDTQYF. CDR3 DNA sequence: TGTGCCACCAGTGGGGGGGCCACAGATACGCAGTATTTT.

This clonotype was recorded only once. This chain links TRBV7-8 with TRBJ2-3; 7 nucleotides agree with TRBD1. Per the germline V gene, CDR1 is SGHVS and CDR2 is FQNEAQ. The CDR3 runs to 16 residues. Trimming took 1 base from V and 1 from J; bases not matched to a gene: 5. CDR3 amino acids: CASSLGEGGRTDTQYF. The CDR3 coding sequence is TGTGCCAGCAGCTTAGGAGAAGGGGGCCGCACAGATACGCAGTATTTT.

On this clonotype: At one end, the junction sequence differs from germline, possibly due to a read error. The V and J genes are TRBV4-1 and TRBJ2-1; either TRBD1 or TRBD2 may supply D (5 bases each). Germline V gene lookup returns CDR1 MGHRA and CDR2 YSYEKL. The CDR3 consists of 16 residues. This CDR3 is CASSQGQGPRFDEQLF. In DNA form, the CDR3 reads TGCGCCAGCAGCCAAGGTCAGGGACCAAGGTTCGATGAGCAGTTGTTC.

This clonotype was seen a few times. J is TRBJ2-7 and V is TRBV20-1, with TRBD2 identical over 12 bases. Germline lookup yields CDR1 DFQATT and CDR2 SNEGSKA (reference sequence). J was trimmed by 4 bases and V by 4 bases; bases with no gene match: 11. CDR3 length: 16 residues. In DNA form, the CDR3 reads TGCAGTGCTACCAAATTTGGACTAGCGGGGATGTACGAGCAGTACTTC. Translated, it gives CSATKFGLAGMYEQYF.

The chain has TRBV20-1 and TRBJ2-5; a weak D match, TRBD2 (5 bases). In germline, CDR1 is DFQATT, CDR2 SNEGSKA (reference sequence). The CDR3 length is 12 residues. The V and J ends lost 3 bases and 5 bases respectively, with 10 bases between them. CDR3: CSASSADETQYF. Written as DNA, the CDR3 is TGCAGTGCTAGTTCAGCGGACGAGACCCAGTACTTC.

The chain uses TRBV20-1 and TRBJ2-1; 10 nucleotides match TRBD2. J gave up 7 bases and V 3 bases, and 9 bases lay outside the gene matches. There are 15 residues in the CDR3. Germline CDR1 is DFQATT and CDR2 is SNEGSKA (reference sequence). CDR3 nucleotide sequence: TGCAGTGCTAGTCCCAGCGGGGGGGCCGCGAATGAGCAGTTCTTC. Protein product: CSASPSGGAANEQFF.

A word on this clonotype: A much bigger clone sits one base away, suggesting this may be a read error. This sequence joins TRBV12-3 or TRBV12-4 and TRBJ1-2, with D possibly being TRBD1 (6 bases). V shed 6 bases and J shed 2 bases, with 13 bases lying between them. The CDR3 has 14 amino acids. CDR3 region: CASSPGHGNYGYTF. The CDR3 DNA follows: TGTGCCAGCAGCCCGGGACACGGGAACTATGGCTACACCTTC.

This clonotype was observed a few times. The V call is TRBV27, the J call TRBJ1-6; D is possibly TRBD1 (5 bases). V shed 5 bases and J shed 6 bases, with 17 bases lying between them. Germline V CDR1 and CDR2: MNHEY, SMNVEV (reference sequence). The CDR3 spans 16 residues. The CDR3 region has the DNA TGTGCCAGCAGTACCAGGGTGGTAGGAGGTAATTCACCCCTCCACTTT. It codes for CASSTRVVGGNSPLHF.

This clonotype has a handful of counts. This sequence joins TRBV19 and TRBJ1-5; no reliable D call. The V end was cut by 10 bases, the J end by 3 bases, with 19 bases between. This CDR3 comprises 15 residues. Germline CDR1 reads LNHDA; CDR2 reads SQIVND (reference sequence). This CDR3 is CATSWGVKHNQPQHF. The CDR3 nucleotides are TGTGCCACCTCATGGGGAGTAAAGCACAATCAGCCCCAGCATTTT.

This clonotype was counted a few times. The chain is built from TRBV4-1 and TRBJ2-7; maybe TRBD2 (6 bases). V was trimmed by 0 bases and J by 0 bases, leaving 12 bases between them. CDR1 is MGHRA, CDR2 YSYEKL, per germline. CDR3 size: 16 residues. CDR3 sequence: CASSQDPSVYSYEQYF. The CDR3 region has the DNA TGCGCCAGCAGCCAAGACCCTAGCGTGTACTCCTACGAGCAGTACTTC.

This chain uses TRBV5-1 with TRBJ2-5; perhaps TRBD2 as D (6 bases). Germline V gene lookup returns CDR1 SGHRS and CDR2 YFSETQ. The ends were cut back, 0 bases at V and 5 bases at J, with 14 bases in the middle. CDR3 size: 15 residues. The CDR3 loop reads CASSLAGAGWETQYF. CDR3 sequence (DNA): TGCGCCAGCAGCTTGGCGGGAGCCGGCTGGGAGACCCAGTACTTC.

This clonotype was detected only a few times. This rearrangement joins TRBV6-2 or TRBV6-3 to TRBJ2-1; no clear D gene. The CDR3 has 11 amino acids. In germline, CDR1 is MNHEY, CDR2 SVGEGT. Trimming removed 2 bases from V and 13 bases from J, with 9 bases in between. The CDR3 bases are TGTGCCAGCAGTTACCCGACTGTACAGTTCTTC. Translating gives CASSYPTVQFF.

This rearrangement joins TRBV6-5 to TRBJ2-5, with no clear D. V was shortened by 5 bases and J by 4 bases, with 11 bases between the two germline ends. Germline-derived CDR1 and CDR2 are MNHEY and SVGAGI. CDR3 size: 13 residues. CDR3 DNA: TGTGCCAGCAGTAGCGAGTACCGAGAGACCCAGTACTTC. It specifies CASSSEYRETQYF.

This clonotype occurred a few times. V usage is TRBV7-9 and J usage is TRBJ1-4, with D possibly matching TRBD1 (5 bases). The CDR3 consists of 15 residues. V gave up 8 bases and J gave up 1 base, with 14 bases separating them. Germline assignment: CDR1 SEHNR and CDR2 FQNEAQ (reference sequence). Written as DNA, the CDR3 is TGTGCCAGCGCGGAGGGGATGGGAACTAATGAAAAACTGTTTTTT. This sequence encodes CASAEGMGTNEKLFF.

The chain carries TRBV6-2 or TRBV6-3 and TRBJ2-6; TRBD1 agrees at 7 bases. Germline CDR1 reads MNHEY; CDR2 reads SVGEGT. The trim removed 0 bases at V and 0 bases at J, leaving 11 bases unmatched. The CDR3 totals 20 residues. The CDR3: CASSYSSIGTVVSGANVLTF. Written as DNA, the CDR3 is TGTGCCAGCAGTTACTCGAGTATTGGGACAGTCGTCTCTGGGGCCAACGTCCTGACTTTC.

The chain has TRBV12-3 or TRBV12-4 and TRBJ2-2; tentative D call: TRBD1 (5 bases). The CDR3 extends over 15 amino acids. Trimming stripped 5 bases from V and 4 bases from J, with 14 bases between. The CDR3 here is CASSPDPQGTGELFF. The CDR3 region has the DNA TGTGCCAGCAGTCCAGACCCTCAGGGCACCGGGGAGCTGTTTTTT.

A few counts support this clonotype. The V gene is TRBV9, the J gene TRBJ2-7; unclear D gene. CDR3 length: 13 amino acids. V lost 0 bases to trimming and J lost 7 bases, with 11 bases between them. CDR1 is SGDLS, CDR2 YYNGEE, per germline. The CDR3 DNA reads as TGTGCCAGCAGCGTAGGACTCCTGGGTGAGCAGTACTTC. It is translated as CASSVGLLGEQYF.

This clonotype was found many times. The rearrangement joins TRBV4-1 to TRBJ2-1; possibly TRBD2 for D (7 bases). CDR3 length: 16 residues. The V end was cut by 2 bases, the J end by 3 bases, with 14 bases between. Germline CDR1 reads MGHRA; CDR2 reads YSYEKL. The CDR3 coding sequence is TGCGCCAGCAGCCAACCACGAGGGGGGGGCTACAATGAGCAGTTCTTC. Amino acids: CASSQPRGGGYNEQFF.

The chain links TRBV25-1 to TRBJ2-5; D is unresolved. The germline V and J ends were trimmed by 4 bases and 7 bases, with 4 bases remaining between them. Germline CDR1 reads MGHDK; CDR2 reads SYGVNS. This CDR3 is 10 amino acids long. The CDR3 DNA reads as TGTGCCAGCAGTGGTTGGACCCAGTACTTC. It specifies CASSGWTQYF.

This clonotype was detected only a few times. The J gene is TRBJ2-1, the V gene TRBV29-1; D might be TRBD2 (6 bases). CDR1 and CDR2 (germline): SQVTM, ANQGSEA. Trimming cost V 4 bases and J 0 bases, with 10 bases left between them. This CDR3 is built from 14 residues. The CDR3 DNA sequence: TGCAGCGTTGTGCGGGGCGACTCCTACAATGAGCAGTTCTTC. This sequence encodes CSVVRGDSYNEQFF.